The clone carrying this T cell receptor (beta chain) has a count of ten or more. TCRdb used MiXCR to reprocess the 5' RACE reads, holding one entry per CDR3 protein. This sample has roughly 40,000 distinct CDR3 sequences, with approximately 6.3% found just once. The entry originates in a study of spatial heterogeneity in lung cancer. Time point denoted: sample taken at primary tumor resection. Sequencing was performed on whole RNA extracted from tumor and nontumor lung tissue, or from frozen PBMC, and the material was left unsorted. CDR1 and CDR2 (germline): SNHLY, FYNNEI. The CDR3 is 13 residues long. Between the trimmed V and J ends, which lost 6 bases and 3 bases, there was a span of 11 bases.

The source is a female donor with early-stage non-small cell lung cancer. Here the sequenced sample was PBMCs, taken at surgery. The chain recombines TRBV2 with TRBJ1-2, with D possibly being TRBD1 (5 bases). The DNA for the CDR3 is TGTGCCAGCAGGGGGGGTAAGGACTATGGCTACACCTTC. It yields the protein CASRGGKDYGYTF.